This T cell receptor beta chain originates from a study of cytomegalovirus exposure and HLA in healthy donors. General study points: Later analysis reportedly placed an Asian-associated ancestry cluster below the approximately 680-donor mean in N-insertions. Using the classifier, cytomegalovirus status was reportedly diagnosed with high specificity and sensitivity. Later, TCR association rates were found to vary by HLA locus, highest for DRB1 and lowest for HLA-C. Per a prior analysis, the majority of TCR beta V segments were productive roughly 87% or roughly 30% of the time.

The PCR used 60 Vbeta and 13 Jbeta primers. Measured with immunoSEQ multiplex PCR; TCRdb has only the in-frame clones, and not every one. The sample shows approximately 170,000 clones, 79% of them seen only once. Points on this clone: Its antigen is not identified.

Germline loops: CDR1 MNHNS, CDR2 SASEGT. The V and J ends lost 0 bases and 4 bases respectively, with 16 bases between them. The CDR3 has 16 residues. The chain couples TRBV6-1 to TRBJ2-7, with D maybe TRBD1 (5 bases). The material sequenced was PBMCs. The TCR comes from a woman aged 45-60 years in good health and CMV-seronegative. CDR3 protein: CASSEALPGHSYEQYF. In nucleotides, the CDR3 is TGTGCCAGCAGTGAAGCGCTTCCCGGACACAGTTACGAGCAGTACTTC.